The source of this T cell receptor (beta chain) is a study of T cell therapy after organ transplantation (dated by TCRdb to the late 2010s). About the full investigation: Autologous CMV-specific T cells, expanded in vitro for roughly 15 days with a peptide pool of 30 HLA class I and II CMV epitopes, were used as therapy products. A median of 1.92 x 10^8 CMV-specific T cells was administered to patients across 2 to 6 intravenous infusions. Long-term post-therapy samples were obtainable from only about 85% of the 10 patients. Among the roughly ten patients, eight were classed as clinical responders, while two were classed as nonresponders. This study was a follow-up analysis of the TRBV repertoire from an open-label phase I trial that tested autologous CMV-specific adoptive T cell therapy in people who had received solid-organ transplants. Each patient got up to 6 T cell doses, given every 2 weeks, and was then monitored for approximately 31 weeks after finishing therapy. Long-term post-therapy blood samples were obtained 20 to 29 weeks after therapy was completed. The paper as a whole reports these results and caveats: The small cohort prevented assessing confounders such as concurrent antirejection and antiviral medications. The small number of expansions detected in nonresponders may reflect reduced sample coverage resulting from poor CD8+ T cell yield. Before therapy, nonresponders had marked clonal expansions, and their repertoires changed minimally after therapy. Reconstitution after therapy appeared to include not only transferred clonotypes but also endogenous clonotypes that had not been detected in the therapy products. Fold change in CD8 clonality after therapy inversely correlated with pretherapy clonality, suggesting less biased repertoires were more receptive to remodeling.

TRB CDR3 regions were amplified from genomic DNA with the immunoSEQ two-step, bias-controlled multiplex PCR assay. Sequencing of CDR3 libraries was carried out on an Illumina NextSeq 500. The paper's data handling went like this. The immunoSEQ Analyzer platform handled the initial alignment and bioinformatics, which included bias normalization against synthetic CDR3 analogs. V, D and J genes were annotated according to IMGT database definitions. Additional TRBV analyses were carried out with default settings in VDJtools version 1.1.10 and the R package tcR version 2.2.1.11. GLIPH analysis was done using default settings in version 1.0. For CDR3 sequences with at least 5 reads, significant changes in clonotype frequency were assessed with a 2-sided binomial test and Benjamini-Hochberg correction (alpha = 0.01). TCRdb's version of the immuneACCESS table is confined to in-frame rearrangements and falls short of the full clone set. An unresolved V gene accounts for under half of the shortfall where checked; the remainder is of unknown origin. That table furnishes V, J and clone size, whereas the DNA furnished D and trimming. The sample data list about 17,000 clones, and 65% to 90% of these were observed just once. The top ten clones comprise around a third of the sample.

Remarks on this clone: Its antigen remains unidentified. The record has no base qualities; no much larger clone is one base away.

The meaning of the sample's time point label: 20-29 weeks after completion of therapy. Solid-organ transplant recipients with drug-resistant/recurrent cytomegalovirus were included as patients. Approximately nine trial participants were selected for repertoire analysis based on availability of post-therapy peripheral blood mononuclear cells. A BD FACSAria III was used to sort viable CD3+CD8+CD4- lymphocytes from PBMCs. The Qiagen DNeasy Kit was used to extract genomic DNA from sorted cells. The junction shows trimming of 1 base on V and 8 bases on J, plus 9 bases between the germline ends. The germline V gene (reference sequence) specifies SEHNR as CDR1 and FQNEAQ as CDR2. The CDR3 has 12 amino acids, counting the end cysteine and phenylalanine. Only CDR3 DNA remains: 36 bases, in frame from the first base.

The TCR was taken from a human patient who had received a solid organ transplant and had CMV disease. In patients who had a transplant, some T cells may come from the graft donor. The sample here was CD8+ T cells from blood, taken after autologous CMV-specific T cell therapy. The V gene is TRBV7-9 and the J gene is TRBJ2-7, with TRBD1 perhaps the D gene, on 5 matching bases. CDR3 region: CASSLVGAQQYF. The sequenced DNA: TGTGCCAGCAGCTTAGTAGGGGCCCAGCAGTACTTC.